The 4 T cell receptor beta chains below all came from one sample that was sequenced in a study of T-cell reconstitution after alpha-beta-depleted transplantation in children. During its preparation, the TCRbeta library received unique molecular identifiers. TCRdb independently ran MiXCR on the PCR reads; one entry per CDR3 protein. Here the sample spans around 580,000 distinct CDR3 sequences, more than 20% being singletons. Sequenced here: PBMCs, sampled before TCRalphabeta/CD19-depleted stem cell transplant. These receptors all come from a boy less than two years old with Wiskott-Aldrich syndrome, due to receive a stem cell transplant.

This clonotype was picked up a small number of times. The rearrangement joins TRBV7-9 to TRBJ1-1; 7 nucleotides line up with TRBD1. This CDR3 has 14 amino acids. Germline V gives CDR1 SEHNR, CDR2 FQNEAQ (reference sequence). V dropped 5 bases and J dropped 8; count of bases not matched to a gene: 11. CDR3 region: CASSPGGSGEEAFF. CDR3 DNA: TGTGCCAGCAGCCCAGGGGGTTCGGGGGAAGAAGCTTTCTTT. Using reference TRBV7-9 and TRBJ1-1 for the parts outside the CDR3, the full variable domain is DTGVSQNPRHKITKRGQNVTFRCDPISEHNRLYWYRQTLGQGPEFLTYFQNEAQLEKSRLLSDRFSAERPKGSFSTLEIQRTEQGDSAMYLCASSPGGSGEEAFFGQGTRLTVV.

This clonotype was seen only a few times. V is TRBV15 and J is TRBJ2-1; D is perhaps TRBD2 (7 bases). The CDR3 is 19 residues long. CDR1 is LNHNV, CDR2 YYDKDF, per germline (reference sequence). Trimming removed 1 base at V and 7 bases at J, with 26 bases between. CDR3 region: CATSRVIGPGGGKGNEQFF. CDR3 in DNA: TGTGCCACCAGCAGAGTCATTGGCCCGGGGGGCGGGAAGGGAAATGAGCAGTTCTTC.

Here the CDR3 reads CASSLRLAGGDGGELFF. For the CDR3, the DNA is TGTGCCAGCAGCTTGCGACTAGCGGGAGGTGATGGCGGGGAGCTGTTTTTT. This chain links TRBV7-9 with TRBJ2-2; 13 bases are a match to TRBD2. This CDR3 contains 17 residues. CDR1 and CDR2 (germline): SEHNR, FQNEAQ (reference sequence). With V trimmed by 3 bases and J by 7 bases, 8 bases remained unmatched.

This clonotype turned up a few times. CDR3 sequence reads: CSAHPSGLAGTYEQYF. The CDR3 nucleotides read TGCAGTGCTCACCCTTCTGGACTAGCGGGGACCTACGAGCAGTACTTC. J is TRBJ2-7 and V is TRBV20-1; 12 bases line up with TRBD2. The CDR3 sequence is 16 residues long. Germline values: CDR1 DFQATT, CDR2 SNEGSKA (reference sequence). V shed 5 bases, J shed 2 bases, and the junction held 10 bases outside the gene matches.